In its sample, the clone carrying this T cell receptor beta chain was seen a few times. One end of the junction does not line up with germline, which may come from a read error. This sample is part of a study of T cells after yellow fever vaccination. TCRdb passed the 5' RACE reads through MiXCR, listing each CDR3 protein once. The sample carries 180,000 or so distinct CDR3 sequences, 9.5% to 11% recorded once. This CDR3 comprises 13 residues. The germline V gene has CDR1 LNHDA and CDR2 SQIVND (reference sequence). This chain links TRBV19 with TRBJ1-4, with D unclear. This receptor was identified in a man between 18 and 35 years old who received the YFV17D yellow fever vaccine. The source was CD8+ T cells sorted from PBMCs, collected 15 days after the yellow fever booster vaccination. The CDR3 protein is CASSILDGGSVVF. The CDR3 DNA reads TGTGCCAGTAGTATCCTGGACGGTGGCTCCGTAGTTTTT.